Many counts were recorded for the clone carrying this T cell receptor (beta chain). What it binds is not known. The sorted libraries involved the use of around 1 million CD4+ or CD8+ T cells. The entry originates in a study of neurological immune-mediated disorders. Study-level findings and limits: The repertoires of 18 of 34 multiple sclerosis patients fell into one related-CDR3 cluster (a possible signature) under phylogenetic grouping. Multiple sclerosis patients had less TCR clonal expansion than even healthy controls, unlike HTLV-1-associated myelopathy. TCR-beta repertoires seemed private in all groups, with no expanded CDR3 amino acid sequences shared.

TCRdb processed the 5' RACE reads anew with MiXCR; each CDR3 protein has one entry. The profile covers roughly 52,000 distinct CDR3 sequences, with less than 6% appearing a single time and 1.3% to 1.5% taken by the ten largest. In germline, CDR1 is WSHSY, CDR2 SAAADI. CDR3 size: 15 residues. Trimming removed 0 bases at V and 4 bases at J, with 12 bases between. The clonotype originates from a woman under 30 with multiple sclerosis. This chain joins TRBV10-2 and TRBJ1-2; D is ambiguous. Sequenced: CD4+ T cells from blood. CDR3 in amino acids: CASSESPSFSYGYTF. CDR3 in DNA: TGCGCCAGCAGTGAGTCGCCCAGCTTTAGCTATGGCTACACCTTC.